This T cell receptor (beta chain) was identified in a study of graft-versus-host responses after intestinal transplantation. In the study overall: Transplantation in recipients was multivisceral, liver-intestinal, or isolated intestinal. Every recipient had anti-thymocyte globulin induction and 3 to 4 years of tacrolimus plus steroids. Study conclusions and caveats: GvH clones detected in recipient marrow included some appearing first in ileum or blood. Early after transplant, HvG clones declined as circulating GvH clones peaked.

In regard to this clone: Its antigen is currently unknown.

This table comes from immunoSEQ multiplex PCR, and its TCRdb copy is limited to in-frame clones, with some not included. The sample consists of 60,000 to 90,000 clones, about nine tenths of them appearing once. The ends were cut back, 5 bases at V and 4 bases at J, with 14 bases in the middle. The CDR3 runs 14 residues. In germline, CDR1 is LNHDA, CDR2 SQIVND (reference sequence). The sequence came from a human donor who received an intestinal transplant. The V call is TRBV19, the J call TRBJ1-1; a weak D match, TRBD1 (5 bases). The specimen comprised unstimulated CD8+ T cells sorted from spleen or lymph node cells, sampled before intestinal transplant. The CDR3 here is CASSWGGDITEAFF. CDR3 DNA: TGTGCCAGTAGTTGGGGGGGGGATATCACTGAAGCTTTCTTT.